This T cell receptor (beta chain) was identified during a study of cytomegalovirus exposure and HLA in healthy donors. V shed 1 base and J 7 bases; nucleotides not matched to a gene: 7. CDR3 length equals 15 residues. Germline V CDR1 and CDR2: SGHVS, FNYEAQ. The repertoire was sequenced with immunoSEQ multiplex PCR; TCRdb's copy has only in-frame clones and lacks some. This sample carries about 160,000 clones, approximately 86% of them seen once, and the ten largest clones take approximately 2.1%. Turning to this clone: Its antigen is currently unknown.

The donors formed part of the roughly 120-subject validation cohort, distinct from the approximately 640-subject first cohort. Study observations and caveats: Under in vitro conditions, a few CMV-associated chains were confirmed as specific for CMV antigens.

The chain couples TRBV7-6 to TRBJ2-1; 7 nucleotides agree with TRBD2. The sequencing input was PBMCs. This clonotype was obtained from a woman between 18 and 29 years old in good health and CMV-seronegative. CDR3 DNA: TGTGCCAGCAGCTTAGTGGCGGGAGCAGGAAATGAGCAGTTCTTC. It encodes CASSLVAGAGNEQFF. The full variable domain, completed using reference TRBV7-6 and TRBJ2-1, is GAGVSQSPRYKVTKRGQDVALRCDPISGHVSLYWYRQALGQGPEFLTYFNYEAQQDKSGLPNDRFSAERPEGSISTLTIQRTEQRDSAMYRCASSLVAGAGNEQFFGPGTRLTVL.